This is a list of T cell receptor beta chains from one sample in a study of graft-versus-host responses after intestinal transplantation. Antigen specificity for these receptors is unknown. Libraries were prepared by immunoSEQ multiplex PCR; TCRdb keeps only in-frame clonotypes and omits some of them. The sample lists about 120,000 clones; approximately 92% were seen once. This specimen was unstimulated CD4+ T cells sorted from spleen or lymph node cells, taken before intestinal transplant. The receptors were gathered from a human donor who received an intestinal transplant. The CDR3 runs from the conserved cysteine through the conserved F or W. The D gene is left open where the match is weak.

TRBV6-1	-	TRBJ1-1	CASSEGIDTEAFF	TGTGCCAGCAGTGAAGGAATCGACACTGAAGCTTTCTTT
TRBV4-1	-	TRBJ2-3	CASSQDYRPQGADTQYF	TGCGCCAGCAGCCAAGATTATCGGCCCCAGGGAGCAGATACGCAGTATTTT
TRBV30	-	TRBJ1-2	CAWRQPRRAGYTF	TGTGCCTGGAGACAGCCCCGACGGGCGGGCTACACCTTC
TRBV10-3	-	TRBJ1-2	CAILSERQYGYTF	TGTGCCATCCTCTCGGAGCGGCAGTATGGCTACACCTTC
TRBV18	-	TRBJ2-1	CASSPQGSNNEQFF	TGTGCCAGCTCACCACAGGGGTCTAACAATGAGCAGTTCTTC
TRBV29-1	-	TRBJ2-2	CSVERGTGELFF	TGCAGCGTTGAAAGGGGAACCGGGGAGCTGTTTTTT
TRBV18	-	TRBJ2-5	CASSPQEVRSQETQYF	TGTGCCAGCTCACCACAAGAAGTCCGCTCACAAGAGACCCAGTACTTC
TRBV28	-	TRBJ2-4	CASSSSGHLLAKNIQYF	TGTGCCAGCAGTTCATCGGGACATCTCCTAGCCAAAAACATTCAGTACTTC
TRBV30	TRBD2	TRBJ2-7	CAWSYSGSLKPYEQYF	TGTGCCTGGAGTTACAGCGGGAGCCTCAAACCATACGAGCAGTACTTC
TRBV7-9	-	TRBJ1-2	CASSLNGYTF	TGTGCCAGCAGCTTGAATGGCTACACCTTC